The clone carrying this T cell receptor beta chain is a singleton in its sample. These data are taken from a study of T cell responses to AZD1222 COVID-19 vaccine. Germline CDR1 and CDR2: MNHEY and SMNVEV (reference sequence). Trimming took off 0 bases at V and 1 base at J, with 19 bases between the two ends. The CDR3 sequence is 18 residues long. Repertoires were generated with immunoSEQ multiplex PCR, while TCRdb's copy carries only in-frame clones and drops some. This sample has about 150,000 clones, with about 90% found just once. The sample was peripheral blood, taken 28 days after the second AZD1222 dose. The chain is built from TRBV27 and TRBJ2-7; weak D call: TRBD2 (6 bases). The clonotype originates from an adult who received the AZD1222 COVID-19 vaccine. This CDR3 reads CASSLSAFRRGRSYEQYF. CDR3 nucleotide sequence: TGTGCCAGCAGTTTATCGGCGTTTAGGAGGGGCCGATCCTACGAGCAGTACTTC.